This TCR beta chain appears in the sequencing data of a study of blood T cell repertoires in COVID-19. In the study overall: There were acute and convalescent COVID-19 samples, and they came from the United States, Italy and Spain.

As processed by the authors: Researchers report that nucleated cell counts were estimated from reference gene primer amplification. Clones were sequenced by immunoSEQ multiplex PCR, and TCRdb holds only the in-frame ones, with some missing. V and J calls and clone size come straight from that table; D and trimming were deduced from the DNA. This sample has 390,000 or so clones, with nearly 90% found just once. Germline lookup yields CDR1 MNHNY and CDR2 SVGAGI (reference sequence). Trimming cost V 7 bases and J 0 bases, with 13 bases left between them. The CDR3 consists of 14 residues. The chain recombines TRBV6-6 with TRBJ2-7; TRBD2 might be the D (5 bases). Sequences were obtained from peripheral blood. The source is a young man with active or convalescent COVID-19. CDR3 region: CASITTGSSYEQYF. For the CDR3, the DNA is TGTGCCAGCATCACAACGGGGAGCTCCTACGAGCAGTACTTC.